Shown below are 27 T cell receptor beta chains from a single sample sequenced in a study of blood T cell repertoires in COVID-19. Using immunoSEQ multiplex PCR, the repertoire was profiled, and TCRdb retains in-frame clones only, with some absent. The profile shows over 200,000 clones, roughly 85% of them singletons. The sequencing sample was made of PBMCs or T cells enriched from blood (not recorded which). The receptors were sampled from a woman in her fifties or sixties who had recovered from COVID-19.

The chain has TRBV6-5 and TRBJ1-2; 8 bases align to TRBD1. The V segment lost 6 bases and the J segment 6 bases; nucleotides outside the gene matches: 6. The germline V gene has CDR1 MNHEY and CDR2 SVGAGI. The length of the CDR3 is 13 residues. The CDR3 DNA sequence: TGTGCCAGCAGAGCGCAGACAGGGGATGGCTACACCTTC. The encoded protein is CASRAQTGDGYTF.

The chain carries TRBV27 and TRBJ2-1, with TRBD2 as a possible D gene (5 bases). The CDR3 runs to 15 residues. The germline CDR1 and CDR2 sequences are MNHEY and SMNVEV (reference sequence). The V end was cut by 3 bases, the J end by 2 bases, with 11 bases between. The DNA of the CDR3 is TGTGCCAGCAGTTTGAGCGTAGCGCCCTACAATGAGCAGTTCTTC. Its translation: CASSLSVAPYNEQFF.

The chain employs TRBV28 and TRBJ1-5, with D possibly matching TRBD1 (5 bases). In germline, CDR1 is MDHEN, CDR2 SYDVKM. Trimming removed 5 bases at V and 3 bases at J, with 14 bases between. The CDR3 runs 15 residues. CDR3 in amino acids: CASSTSTGFNQPQHF. CDR3 sequence (DNA): TGTGCCAGCAGTACGTCCACAGGATTCAATCAGCCCCAGCATTTT.

The rearrangement links TRBV5-6 to TRBJ1-6; D call uncertain. CDR1 is SGHDT, CDR2 YYEEEE, per germline. Trimming shortened V by 0 bases and J by 0 bases, and 10 bases separated the two germline ends. The CDR3 is 17 amino acids. In DNA, the CDR3 is TGTGCCAGCAGCTTGGGCGGCCCGAGCTCCTATAATTCACCCCTCCACTTT. Its protein product is CASSLGGPSSYNSPLHF.

V is TRBV2 and J is TRBJ2-7; unclear D gene. The V gene's germline CDR1 is SNHLY and CDR2 FYNNEI. The CDR3 length is 12 residues. V was shortened by 2 bases and J by 9 bases, with 11 bases between the two germline ends. CDR3 residues: CASSENSSWQYF. The DNA of the CDR3 is TGTGCCAGCAGTGAAAACAGCTCTTGGCAGTACTTC.

The CDR3 coding sequence is TGTGCCAGCAGTCCAACCAGGACAGCCATCGGGGCCCTCCACTTT. This codes for CASSPTRTAIGALHF. This chain uses TRBV27 with TRBJ1-6; TRBD1 is a possible D gene (6 bases). Germline V gene lookup returns CDR1 MNHEY and CDR2 SMNVEV (reference sequence). This CDR3 contains 15 residues. The ends were cut back, 5 bases at V and 14 bases at J, with 22 bases in the middle.

V gene TRBV5-1 combines with J gene TRBJ1-6; TRBD1 aligns across 7 bases. V shed 7 bases, J shed 2 bases, and the junction held 12 bases outside the gene matches. Germline V gene sequence: CDR1 SGHRS, CDR2 YFSETQ. The CDR3 runs to 17 residues. The CDR3 region has the DNA TGCGCCAGCTCCTTGGGCGATGGGACAGCCTATAATTCACCCCTCCACTTT. Its translation is CASSLGDGTAYNSPLHF.

V and J are TRBV10-3 and TRBJ2-3, with 8 bases identical to TRBD1. The CDR3 spans 18 residues. V dropped 3 bases and J dropped 5; count of bases not matched to a gene: 16. Germline assignment: CDR1 ENHRY and CDR2 SYGVKD. CDR3 loop: CAISEVFGQGYEGDTQYF. DNA of the CDR3: TGTGCCATCAGTGAAGTCTTCGGACAGGGATATGAAGGAGATACGCAGTATTTT.

The sample holds a few counts of this clone. This rearrangement joins TRBV27 to TRBJ2-3; 10 positions match TRBD2. The ends lost 5 bases at V and 3 bases at J; junction bases unmatched: 5. Germline V gene lookup returns CDR1 MNHEY and CDR2 SMNVEV (reference sequence). The CDR3 sequence is 15 residues long. The CDR3 coding sequence is TGTGCCAGCAGTCCTCAGGGACTAGCGACAGATACGCAGTATTTT. Its protein is CASSPQGLATDTQYF.

The chain links TRBV18 to TRBJ1-2, with TRBD1 as a possible D gene (5 bases). Germline V CDR1 and CDR2: KGHSH, LQKENI. V lost 3 bases to trimming and J lost 4 bases, with 9 bases between them. This CDR3 is built from 13 residues. CDR3 DNA sequence: TGTGCCAGCTCACCTGGACAAATCTATGGCTACACCTTC. Amino acid sequence: CASSPGQIYGYTF.

The J gene is TRBJ2-7, the V gene TRBV29-1, with 8 bases fitting TRBD1. Losses at the gene ends were 4 bases for V and 3 bases for J; bases not matched to a gene: 11. Germline V gene sequence: CDR1 SQVTM, CDR2 ANQGSEA. The CDR3 length is 15 residues. CDR3 coding DNA: TGCAGCGTTGGGGGACAGGCCACTCGTCTCTACGAGCAGTACTTC. Amino acid sequence: CSVGGQATRLYEQYF.

J is TRBJ2-3 and V is TRBV20-1, with D hard to call. V lost 3 bases and J lost 3, with 10 bases in between. Germline lookup yields CDR1 DFQATT and CDR2 SNEGSKA (reference sequence). This CDR3 has 13 amino acids. Written as DNA, the CDR3 is TGCAGTGCTAGTAAGTCTAGTACAGATACGCAGTATTTT. Translating it yields CSASKSSTDTQYF.

The genes are TRBV5-6 and TRBJ2-5; D possibly corresponds to TRBD1 (6 bases). CDR1 and CDR2 from the germline V gene are SGHDT and YYEEEE. The CDR3 runs to 15 residues. V lost 2 bases, J lost 0 bases, and 11 bases lay in between. CDR3 loop: CASSFRGQYQETQYF. The DNA of the CDR3 is TGTGCCAGCAGCTTCAGGGGCCAGTACCAAGAGACCCAGTACTTC.

The chain couples TRBV5-1 to TRBJ2-2, with 9 nucleotides matching TRBD1. Germline lookup yields CDR1 SGHRS and CDR2 YFSETQ. Losses at the gene ends were 4 bases for V and 8 bases for J; bases not matched to a gene: 9. CDR3 length: 15 residues. The CDR3 region is CASSAPGQGRGELFF. CDR3 in DNA: TGCGCCAGCAGCGCGCCGGGACAGGGCAGGGGGGAGCTGTTTTTT. The full variable domain, its missing parts supplied by reference TRBV5-1 and TRBJ2-2, is KAGVTQTPRYLIKTRGQQVTLSCSPISGHRSVSWYQQTPGQGLQFLFEYFSETQRNKGNFPGRFSGRQFSNSRSEMNVSTLELGDSALYLCASSAPGQGRGELFFGEGSRLTVL.

A single count supports this clone. V gene TRBV18 combines with J gene TRBJ1-1; D is uncertain. The germline gives CDR1 KGHSH, CDR2 LQKENI. There are 15 residues in the CDR3. Trimming shortened V by 6 bases and J by 0 bases, and 14 bases separated the two germline ends. This CDR3 reads CASSPLQTMNTEAFF. DNA of the CDR3: TGTGCCAGCTCGCCCCTCCAGACAATGAACACTGAAGCTTTCTTT.

The genes are TRBV9 and TRBJ2-1, with TRBD1 matching 9 bases. J was trimmed by 6 bases and V by 7 bases; bases with no gene match: 8. The CDR3 has 14 amino acids. The germline V gene has CDR1 SGDLS and CDR2 YYNGEE. The CDR3: CASHRSGQGNEQFF. The CDR3 DNA is TGTGCCAGCCATAGGTCGGGACAGGGCAATGAGCAGTTCTTC.

This chain links TRBV5-1 with TRBJ1-5; 10 bases match TRBD1. Per the germline V gene, CDR1 is SGHRS and CDR2 is YFSETQ. The J segment lost 2 bases and the V segment lost 0 bases, leaving 5 bases of the junction unmatched. The CDR3 loop spans 17 amino acids. The CDR3 region is CASSLAGTGVGNQPQHF. The CDR3 bases are TGCGCCAGCAGCTTGGCCGGGACAGGGGTCGGCAATCAGCCCCAGCATTTT.

Points on this clone: Other DNA sequences in this sample translate to the same CDR3. The chain recombines TRBV27 with TRBJ1-5; D remains ambiguous. Trimming took 5 bases from V and 0 from J, leaving 11 bases between them. CDR3 size: 15 residues. Looked up from germline, CDR1 is MNHEY and CDR2 is SMNVEV (reference sequence). The CDR3 here is CASSPSTYSNQPQHF. In DNA, the CDR3 is TGTGCCAGCAGTCCATCTACGTATAGCAATCAGCCCCAGCATTTT.

This clone is a singleton in its sample. The chain recombines TRBV27 with TRBJ1-2, with 9 bases lining up with TRBD1. Germline trimming cut 8 bases from V and 4 bases from J; bases unmatched to any gene: 20. The CDR3 loop spans 18 amino acids. Germline lookup yields CDR1 MNHEY and CDR2 SMNVEV (reference sequence). CDR3 bases: TGTGCCAGCGGAGGAAAATTGGACAGGGGATTTACTATCTATGGCTACACCTTC. Translation: CASGGKLDRGFTIYGYTF.

This chain joins TRBV2 and TRBJ2-3; 12 positions match TRBD2. Trimming took 2 bases from V and 2 from J; bases not matched to a gene: 5. The CDR3 runs to 17 residues. Looked up from germline, CDR1 is SNHLY and CDR2 is FYNNEI. The CDR3 loop reads CASSESRTSGTTDTQYF. Here the CDR3 DNA reads TGTGCCAGCAGTGAATCCCGGACTAGCGGGACCACAGATACGCAGTATTTT.

The chain links TRBV7-2 to TRBJ2-1, with 11 nucleotides matching TRBD2. The CDR3 spans 16 residues. From germline, CDR1 is SGHTA and CDR2 FQGNSA. V shed 3 bases and J 5 bases; nucleotides not matched to a gene: 6. The CDR3 sequence: CASSLVRTSGHNEQFF. The CDR3 coding sequence is TGTGCCAGCAGCTTGGTAAGGACTAGCGGGCACAATGAGCAGTTCTTC. The full variable domain, completed using reference TRBV7-2 and TRBJ2-1, is GAGVSQSPSNKVTEKGKDVELRCDPISGHTALYWYRQSLGQGLEFLIYFQGNSAPDKSGLPSDRFSAERTGGSVSTLTIQRTQQEDSAVYLCASSLVRTSGHNEQFFGPGTRLTVL.

The chain employs TRBV12-3 or TRBV12-4 and TRBJ2-3; no clear D gene. The CDR3 extends over 13 amino acids. Trimming removed 4 bases at V and 5 bases at J, with 10 bases between. For the CDR3, the DNA is TGTGCCAGCAGTTCTAATCTTCAAGATACGCAGTATTTT. This translates into CASSSNLQDTQYF.

The chain joins TRBV2 to TRBJ2-7, with 8 bases fitting TRBD1. The germline V gene has CDR1 SNHLY and CDR2 FYNNEI. The CDR3 runs to 15 residues. Trimming removed 1 base from V and 4 bases from J; junction bases left unmatched: 6. The CDR3 DNA follows: TGTGCCAGCAGTGAAGGGGGACAGGCCCTTTACGAGCAGTACTTC. It is translated as CASSEGGQALYEQYF.

In this sample, this clone turned up many times. J is TRBJ1-1 and V is TRBV2, with D tentatively TRBD1 (5 bases). V dropped 5 bases and J dropped 0 bases, with 25 bases sitting between them. This CDR3 region has 19 residues. The germline V gene has CDR1 SNHLY and CDR2 FYNNEI. The CDR3 reads CASSSYPPTDSKMNTEAFF. CDR3 in DNA: TGTGCCAGCAGTTCCTACCCCCCGACAGACAGCAAAATGAACACTGAAGCTTTCTTT.

The chain uses TRBV6-5 and TRBJ1-1; tentatively, D is TRBD1 (6 bases). Germline CDR1 reads MNHEY; CDR2 reads SVGAGI. This CDR3 has 15 amino acids. V dropped 0 bases and J dropped 11 bases, with 19 bases sitting between them. The CDR3 sequence is CASSYSTGTPLRAFF. CDR3 DNA: TGTGCCAGCAGTTACTCGACCGGGACACCCCTTCGGGCTTTCTTT.

The chain recombines TRBV9 with TRBJ2-3, with TRBD2 matching over 7 bases. The CDR3 contains 18 residues. Germline V gives CDR1 SGDLS, CDR2 YYNGEE. V lost 0 bases and J lost 2; bases outside the gene matches: 12. CDR3 nucleotide sequence: TGTGCCAGCAGCGTAGGTTCGAAGGGAGGGATGCTCACAGATACGCAGTATTTT. It is translated as CASSVGSKGGMLTDTQYF.

This chain joins TRBV20-1 and TRBJ1-4; the match to TRBD1 covers 9 bases. This CDR3 is 16 amino acids long. With 3 bases clipped from V and 6 bases from J, the junction kept 11 bases outside the gene matches. Germline V gene sequence: CDR1 DFQATT, CDR2 SNEGSKA (reference sequence). The CDR3 protein is CSASTNLGQGYEKLFF. The CDR3 DNA sequence: TGCAGTGCTAGTACTAACCTGGGACAGGGTTATGAAAAACTGTTTTTT.